This T cell receptor beta chain was retrieved from a study of cytomegalovirus exposure and HLA in healthy donors (dated by TCRdb to the late 2010s). Background for the entire study: According to an earlier analysis of 550 to 700 of the donors, about 179 million T cells yielded 95 million to 140 million unique TCR beta sequences and approximately 300 Gb of sequence data. An early release covering 500 to 750 HLA-typed donors comprised 300 to 350 gigabases of sequencing data and around 86 million unique TCR sequences. The study used immunosequencing to profile the T cell repertoires of about 670 subjects and linked those repertoires to cytomegalovirus serostatus. Donor age, sex, ethnicity and CMV serostatus were compiled together with the repertoire data. Both class I and class II loci were covered by HLA typing, at four-digit resolution. Across some 400 genotyped donors of the cohort, an average of roughly 200,000 unique TCR beta nucleotide sequences per donor were sequenced, and around 20% of those sequences were non-productive. Four to six DR-DQ haplotypes were handled as single units for association and clustering, since linkage in the cohort was strong. The study aimed to test whether cataloging public T cell receptors could reveal signatures of past pathogen exposure. Genome-wide SNP genotypes for about 65% of the roughly 700 donors were used in a later genetic analysis, which treated that subset as a discovery cohort. To decide whether each TCR beta V gene segment behaved as functional or pseudogenic, an earlier analysis of approximately 620 of the donors relied on high-throughput TCR beta sequencing. Of the roughly 400 genotyped donors, 65% to 90% fell in the genetic ancestry cluster associated with self-reported Caucasian donors. A later analysis re-examined previously published TCR beta repertoires from 600 to 700 donors and added high-resolution HLA genotyping to investigate patterns of TCR occurrence. Rather than drawing on any new phenotypic data, the later analysis identified candidate immune exposures from TCR beta sequences and the way those sequences occurred across donors. The study combined high-throughput TCR immunosequencing, statistical association of individual TCRs with disease status, and machine learning to predict cytomegalovirus infection status. In addition to the first cohort of roughly 670 subjects, a separate validation cohort of 120 different subjects was used. Every repertoire in the discovery cohort had been generated on one and the same sequencing platform. The number of donors typed differed by locus, with roughly 629-640 for A, B, C, DRB1 and DQB1, around 500 for DQA1, over 600 for DPA1, and around 450 for DPB1. Beyond this particular receptor, the publication reports: A further reported finding was that TCR beta sequences accurately predicted the HLA-A and HLA-B alleles for most subjects in the first cohort. When HLA alleles, especially DR and DQ, strongly co-occurred, TCR associations were difficult to assign to individual alleles. Some IMGT-functional V segments, including TRBV6-2 and TRBV6-3, could not be distinguished by the 87-base-pair reads and were therefore excluded. In a later analysis, HLA-associated TCR beta chains showed more clonal expansion and lower generation probabilities than non-associated chains that were equally common. A later genetic analysis associated a missense DCLRE1C variant with V-gene and J-gene trimming of TCR beta chains, and an independent cohort replicated the association. The cohort was sequenced for TCR beta chains only, and without alpha or paired-chain data the features that could be detected were limited. According to a later analysis, most CMV-associated TCR beta chains appeared to be HLA-restricted, and the HLA associations seemed to be driven largely by CMV exposure. At a false discovery rate of 0.05, a later analysis linked around 17,000 TCR beta sequences to specific HLA alleles. A group of highly shared sequence variants was considered likely to be a technical artifact of the sequencing pipeline. Because some donors lacked HLA typing at each locus, the association tests relied only on the typed subset. Presence/absence analyses assumed roughly uniform sequencing depth across donors, an assumption that may not hold. Immune exposure information for the cohort was limited to CMV serostatus. Cytomegalovirus status was reported to be diagnosed by the classifier with high specificity and sensitivity in both the original and validation cohorts. Compared with the roughly 700-donor mean, donors in an Asian-associated ancestry cluster had fewer N-insertions in productive TCRs, according to a later genetic analysis. In vitro tests confirmed that a few of the cytomegalovirus-associated TCR beta chains recognize cytomegalovirus antigens. Some 16 rarely observed V segments, including chromosome 9 orphons, were excluded from the earlier analysis of just under 600 of the donors because counts were too low. It was suggested by the authors that the approach could potentially be generalized to other disease states and immunological phenotypes. Most TCR sequences were observed very rarely across donors, whereas some public TCRs were present in many individuals. In the study, some 160 TCR beta chains were listed as associated with cytomegalovirus. Broadly in line with IMGT annotations, most TCR beta V segments showed up in productive rearrangements about 90% or about 30% of the time in an earlier analysis of under 700 of the donors. In a later analysis, the rate of TCR association differed among HLA loci, with DRB1 alleles having the most associated TCRs and HLA-C alleles having the fewest. According to a later analysis, parvovirus B19, influenza, CMV and Epstein-Barr virus appeared linked to several top co-occurrence clusters. Correlated functional status among segregating V segments might be attributable to linkage disequilibrium, but an unknown experimental factor could not be ruled out.

Trimming accounts for 4 bases at V and 6 bases at J, while the number of junction bases matched to no gene is 9. The CDR3 measures 15 amino acids from cysteine to phenylalanine. Only the CDR3 DNA is retained, 45 bases long and in frame from the first base. From the germline V gene, CDR1 is SGHRS and CDR2 is YFSETQ. The cohort comprised some 680 healthy bone marrow donors. Cohort members were all nominally healthy when sampled, although unrecorded immune exposures were likely present. The donor was CMV seronegative and was included in the group of 352 seronegative cohort members. Every donor gave a peripheral blood sample, and the peripheral blood mononuclear cells from that sample were used for TCR beta sequencing. Genomic DNA was extracted from the blood cell samples with the Qiagen DNeasy Blood Extraction Kit. About this clone: The antigen it binds to is not known. No base qualities exist here, and no much larger clone lies one base off it.

The protocol used for the library was the immunoSEQ multiplex PCR assay. The multiplex PCR relied on a mix of 60 forward primers for TCR Vbeta segments and 13 reverse primers for TCR Jbeta segments. Amplification of the CDR3 region of rearranged TCR beta genes was performed with a multiplex PCR assay on genomic DNA. The Illumina HiSeq System was used to sequence the amplified TCR beta libraries as 87-base-pair reads. On the study's bioinformatics: In a later analysis, tens of millions of unique TCR beta chains were counted across the roughly 670 repertoires, and approximately 9.9 million of these chains were shared by at least two donors. Raw reads were error-corrected and collapsed into unique sequences by a nearest-neighbor algorithm in which closely related sequences were merged to remove PCR and sequencing errors. V, D and J gene segments were assigned by aligning CDR3 sequences to IMGT reference sequences. For a sequence to be retained, a match of at least six nucleotides to both a V gene segment and a J gene segment was required. Rearrangements were classified as productive when the CDR3 lacked stop codons and remained in frame with V and J, and all other rearrangements were classified as non-productive. CDR3 was defined by IMGT convention, running from the second conserved V-encoded cysteine to the conserved J-encoded phenylalanine. In an earlier analysis of around 570 of the donors, sequences lacking an unambiguous match to a single V gene segment were excluded. An earlier analysis of 500 to 700 of the donors classified V segments as functional when productive rearrangements were above 56.7% and as segregating when the standard deviation between donors was above 5%. A statistical classification framework was built for diagnosing cytomegalovirus status from the catalog of TCR beta chain sequences. A later analysis assigned V and J genes by comparing TCR nucleotide sequences with IMGT/GENE-DB human TR gene sequences. In a later analysis, CDR3 sequences and most-parsimonious VDJ recombination scenarios were assigned using the TCRdist pipeline. In a later analysis, each TCR beta chain was defined by its CDR3 amino acid sequence together with its V-gene family, and reads lacking a unique V-gene family were excluded. In a later analysis, fewer than 650 highly shared, low-generation-probability nucleotide sequences were removed to address suspected cross-contamination and a sequencing artifact. For each public chain, a later analysis derived a clonal expansion index from normalized ranks of inferred template counts within each repertoire. In a later analysis, generation probabilities were computed using a VDJ recombination model fitted to out-of-frame rearrangements, and the results were checked against IGoR. A later analysis scored TCR-TCR, TCR-HLA and TCR-CMV co-occurrence with hypergeometric tests, applying a repertoire-size bias correction to TCR pairs. A later analysis estimated false discovery rates by permuting HLA or CMV assignments 20 times. In a later analysis, co-occurring TCRs were grouped using DBSCAN, and TCRdist sequence similarity was added for clustering within HLA-allele-positive subsets. Repertoires with fewer than 30,000 or more than 120,000 public chains were left out of co-occurrence clustering, as were four to six repertoires with anomalous nucleotide sharing. TCRdb took over this immuneACCESS table, retaining in-frame rearrangements with V and J assigned. Such tables are incomplete; in checked studies, under half of the missing clones stem from an unresolved V gene, and the remainder is unexplained. V and J calls and clone size are those listed in that table; D and trimming were worked out from the DNA. Here the sample has about 190,000 clones; around 86% occur a single time. Over 1% of the sample is taken by the ten largest.

This sequence uses TRBV5-1 and TRBJ2-3; TRBD1 agrees with 9 junctional bases. The sample comprised PBMCs. This TCR was sampled from a man aged 25-45 years in good health and CMV-seronegative. The DNA reads as follows: TGCGCCAGCAGCGCCGCACAGGGGGCTAGGGATACGCAGTATTTT. Its protein product is CASSAAQGARDTQYF.